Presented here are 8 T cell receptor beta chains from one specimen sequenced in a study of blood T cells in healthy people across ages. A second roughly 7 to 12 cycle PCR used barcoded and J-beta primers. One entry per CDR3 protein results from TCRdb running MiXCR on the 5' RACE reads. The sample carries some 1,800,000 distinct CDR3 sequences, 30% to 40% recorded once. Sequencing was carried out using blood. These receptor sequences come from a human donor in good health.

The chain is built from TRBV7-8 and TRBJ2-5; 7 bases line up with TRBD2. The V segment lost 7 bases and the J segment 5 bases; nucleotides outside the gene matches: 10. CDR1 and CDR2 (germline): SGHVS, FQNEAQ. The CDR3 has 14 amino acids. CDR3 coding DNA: TGTGCCAGCACTAATCTAGCGGTGCGGGAGACCCAGTACTTC. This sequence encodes CASTNLAVRETQYF.

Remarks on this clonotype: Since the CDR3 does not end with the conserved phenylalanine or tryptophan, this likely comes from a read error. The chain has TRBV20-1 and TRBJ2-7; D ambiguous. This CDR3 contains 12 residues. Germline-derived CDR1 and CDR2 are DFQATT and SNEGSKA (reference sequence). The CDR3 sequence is CSSGPSSYEQYL. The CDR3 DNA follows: TGCAGCTCAGGACCTAGCTCCTACGAGCAGTACTTA.

The CDR3 spells CASSFWDGGLGETQYF. CDR3 DNA: TGTGCCAGCAGCTTCTGGGACGGCGGGTTGGGGGAGACCCAGTACTTC. V and J are TRBV7-9 and TRBJ2-5; TRBD1 or TRBD2 may be the D gene (5 bases each). V gave up 3 bases and J gave up 5 bases, with 19 bases separating them. This CDR3 is built from 16 residues. From germline, CDR1 is SEHNR and CDR2 FQNEAQ (reference sequence).

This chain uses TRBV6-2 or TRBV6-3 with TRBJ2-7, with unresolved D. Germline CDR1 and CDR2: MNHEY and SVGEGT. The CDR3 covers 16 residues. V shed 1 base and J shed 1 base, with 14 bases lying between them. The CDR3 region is CASSYYQMELSYEQYF. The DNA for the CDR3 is TGTGCCAGCAGTTACTACCAAATGGAACTTTCCTACGAGCAGTACTTC.

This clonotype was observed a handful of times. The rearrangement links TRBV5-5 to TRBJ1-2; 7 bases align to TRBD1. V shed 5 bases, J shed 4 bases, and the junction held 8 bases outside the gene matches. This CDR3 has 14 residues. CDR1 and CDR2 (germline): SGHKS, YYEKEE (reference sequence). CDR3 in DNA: TGTGCCAGCAGACCTCCGGGACAGAGCTATGGCTACACCTTC. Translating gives CASRPPGQSYGYTF.

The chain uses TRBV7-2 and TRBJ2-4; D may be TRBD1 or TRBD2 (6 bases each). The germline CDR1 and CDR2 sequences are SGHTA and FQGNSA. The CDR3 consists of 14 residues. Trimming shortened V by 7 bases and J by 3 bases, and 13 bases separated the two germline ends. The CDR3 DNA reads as TGTGCCAGCATGTCGGGGGCGGACAAAAACATTCAGTACTTC. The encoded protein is CASMSGADKNIQYF.

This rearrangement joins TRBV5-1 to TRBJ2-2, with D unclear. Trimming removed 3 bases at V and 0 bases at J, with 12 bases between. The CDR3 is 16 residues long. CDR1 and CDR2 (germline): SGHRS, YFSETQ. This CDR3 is CASSWVPTPNTGELFF. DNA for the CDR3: TGCGCCAGCAGCTGGGTACCGACACCGAACACCGGGGAGCTGTTTTTT.

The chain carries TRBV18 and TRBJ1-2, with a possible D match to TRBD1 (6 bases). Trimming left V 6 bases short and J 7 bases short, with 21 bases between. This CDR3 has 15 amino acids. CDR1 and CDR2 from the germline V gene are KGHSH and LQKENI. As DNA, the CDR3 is TGTGCCAGCTCTCCCGCGACAGGCCAAACGGCTGGCTACACCTTC. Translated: CASSPATGQTAGYTF.